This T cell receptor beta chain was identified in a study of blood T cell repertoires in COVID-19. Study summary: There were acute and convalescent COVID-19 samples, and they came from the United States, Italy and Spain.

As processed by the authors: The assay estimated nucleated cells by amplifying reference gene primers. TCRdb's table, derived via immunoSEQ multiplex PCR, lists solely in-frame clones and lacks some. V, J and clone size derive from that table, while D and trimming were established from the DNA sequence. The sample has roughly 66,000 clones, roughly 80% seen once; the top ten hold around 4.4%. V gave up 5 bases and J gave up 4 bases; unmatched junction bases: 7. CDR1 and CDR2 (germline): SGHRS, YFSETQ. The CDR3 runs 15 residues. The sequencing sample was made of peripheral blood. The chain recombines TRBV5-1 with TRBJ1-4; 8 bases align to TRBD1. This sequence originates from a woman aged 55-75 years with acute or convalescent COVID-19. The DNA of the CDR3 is TGCGCCAGCAGACCAGGGGGACAGGATAATGAAAAACTGTTTTTT. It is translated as CASRPGGQDNEKLFF.